One sample yielded the 14 T cell receptor beta chains listed below, sequenced in a study of Ad26.COV2.S vaccination and SARS-CoV-2 variants. Using immunoSEQ multiplex PCR, the repertoire was profiled, and TCRdb retains in-frame clones only, with some absent. The repertoire holds 350,000 to 500,000 clones, about 91% seen once, with approximately 2.5% in the top ten. Noted treatment: some 20 received Ad26.COV2.S at low or high dose, single or two shots; several received placebo; per-sample allocation not given. It was on day 63 after the first vaccine or placebo injection that samples were taken. The sequencing used peripheral blood, collected in a trial of Ad26.COV2.S vaccine versus placebo. The origin of the receptors is a person between 18 and 60 years old who received the Ad26.COV2.S COVID-19 vaccine or a placebo.

The chain carries TRBV5-1 and TRBJ1-2; possibly TRBD1 for D (5 bases). This CDR3 is 14 amino acids long. From germline, CDR1 is SGHRS and CDR2 YFSETQ. V was shortened by 6 bases and J by 2 bases, with 14 bases between the two germline ends. The CDR3: CASNLEGRNYGYTF. In nucleotides, the CDR3 is TGCGCCAGCAACCTAGAGGGGCGAAACTATGGCTACACCTTC.

This chain connects TRBV4-3 to TRBJ2-5; no definite D call. The CDR3 is made up of 13 amino acids. CDR1 and CDR2 (germline): LGHNA, YSLEER. Trimming shortened V by 0 bases and J by 5 bases, and 7 bases separated the two germline ends. The CDR3 is CASSQELRETQYF. Written as DNA, the CDR3 is TGCGCCAGCAGCCAAGAGCTCCGGGAGACCCAGTACTTC.

The chain links TRBV12-3 or TRBV12-4 to TRBJ2-1; unclear D gene. With 7 bases removed from V and 1 base from J, the gap between germline ends came to 8 bases. The CDR3 runs to 13 residues. CDR3 sequence: CASTGESYNEQFF. The CDR3 DNA sequence: TGTGCCAGCACAGGAGAGTCCTACAATGAGCAGTTCTTC.

The CDR3 DNA follows: TGTGCCATCAGTCCTACTCCGGGACAGAATTCACCCCTCCACTTT. Its translation: CAISPTPGQNSPLHF. This chain uses TRBV10-3 with TRBJ1-6, with TRBD1 matching over 7 bases. The germline CDR1 and CDR2 sequences are ENHRY and SYGVKD. This CDR3 has 15 amino acids. V shed 5 bases and J 7 bases; nucleotides not matched to a gene: 8.

The chain carries TRBV27 and TRBJ1-6, with D unresolved. This CDR3 contains 13 residues. Per the germline V gene, CDR1 is MNHEY and CDR2 is SMNVEV (reference sequence). V lost 7 bases, J lost 13 bases, and 17 bases lay in between. In DNA, the CDR3 is TGTGCCAGCAACCAAGCCGGAGCAGGCCCCCTCCACTTT. This gives the protein CASNQAGAGPLHF.

This chain links TRBV5-1 with TRBJ1-1; D is possibly TRBD1 (5 bases). CDR1 is SGHRS, CDR2 YFSETQ, per germline. CDR3 length equals 15 residues. V was cut by 3 bases and J by 1 base, with 13 bases left in between. The CDR3 sequence: CASSSQGRGNTEAFF. In DNA, the CDR3 is TGCGCCAGCAGCTCGCAGGGAAGAGGGAACACTGAAGCTTTCTTT.

This clone appeared once. The chain has TRBV3-1 (or the pseudogene TRBV3-2) and TRBJ1-2; D is undetermined. V lost 5 bases and J 6 bases, leaving 10 bases between the germline ends. This CDR3 is 12 amino acids long. Germline V gene data show CDR1 as LGHDT and CDR2 as YNNKEL (reference sequence). This CDR3 is CASSIEANGYTF. CDR3 DNA sequence: TGTGCCAGCAGCATTGAGGCCAATGGCTACACCTTC.

The gene calls are TRBV19 and TRBJ2-1; TRBD2 matches 7 bases. Germline-derived CDR1 and CDR2 are LNHDA and SQIVND (reference sequence). The CDR3 sequence is 15 residues long. V was pared by 6 bases and J by 4 bases, with 9 bases of the junction left unmatched. The CDR3 coding sequence is TGTGCCAGTAGGTCGGTGTCTAGCGGTTACAATGAGCAGTTCTTC. Amino acids: CASRSVSSGYNEQFF.

The chain couples TRBV3-1 (or the pseudogene TRBV3-2) to TRBJ1-2, with D tentatively TRBD1 (5 bases). Germline CDR1 reads LGHDT; CDR2 reads YNNKEL (reference sequence). The CDR3 sequence is 16 residues long. V dropped 1 base and J dropped 5 bases, with 17 bases sitting between them. The CDR3 loop is CASSQGLGDQPYGYTF. CDR3 sequence (DNA): TGTGCCAGCAGCCAAGGTTTGGGGGACCAGCCTTATGGCTACACCTTC.

As to this clone: At one end the junction does not follow the germline gene, possibly because of a read error. The chain carries TRBV2 and TRBJ2-2; TRBD2 aligns across 12 bases. CDR1 SNHLY and CDR2 FYNNEI come from the germline V gene. The CDR3 is 18 amino acids. This CDR3 reads CASSLRLAGDSNAGELFF. The CDR3 DNA is TGTGCCAGCAGCCTCAGACTAGCGGGAGACTCGAACGCCGGGGAGCTGTTTTTT.

This chain joins TRBV2 and TRBJ2-7; maybe TRBD1 (5 bases). The V end was cut by 3 bases, the J end by 7 bases, with 13 bases between. The CDR3 covers 13 residues. Germline CDR1 SNHLY, CDR2 FYNNEI. The CDR3 protein is CASSEQGPGEQYV. In DNA, the CDR3 is TGTGCCAGCAGTGAGCAGGGCCCAGGGGAGCAGTACGTC.

This clone was recorded only once. This chain links TRBV13 with TRBJ2-1, with TRBD1 matching 8 bases. Unmatched junction bases numbered 5, after V lost 2 bases and J lost 5 bases. The CDR3 sequence is 15 residues long. Germline CDR1 and CDR2: PRHDT and FYEKMQ (reference sequence). The CDR3 DNA reads as TGTGCCAGCAGCTTATTCGGGACAGGAAACAATGAGCAGTTCTTC. This gives the protein CASSLFGTGNNEQFF. Full variable domain (outside the CDR3, taken from reference TRBV13 and TRBJ2-1): AAGVIQSPRHLIKEKRETATLKCYPIPRHDTVYWYQQGPGQDPQFLISFYEKMQSDKGSIPDRFSAQQFSDYHSELNMSSLELGDSALYFCASSLFGTGNNEQFFGPGTRLTVL.

The rearrangement joins TRBV5-1 to TRBJ2-2; D may be TRBD1 (6 bases). V lost 4 bases and J lost 0, with 13 bases in between. The germline V gene encodes CDR1 SGHRS and CDR2 YFSETQ. The CDR3 contains 16 residues. The CDR3 nucleotides read TGCGCCAGCAGCCTCACGGGGACATCGAACACCGGGGAGCTGTTTTTT. Protein sequence: CASSLTGTSNTGELFF. The variable domain in full, with the rest retrieved from reference TRBV5-1 and TRBJ2-2, is KAGVTQTPRYLIKTRGQQVTLSCSPISGHRSVSWYQQTPGQGLQFLFEYFSETQRNKGNFPGRFSGRQFSNSRSEMNVSTLELGDSALYLCASSLTGTSNTGELFFGEGSRLTVL.

The chain uses TRBV3-1 (or the pseudogene TRBV3-2) and TRBJ2-3; D not resolved. The CDR3 spans 14 residues. V was trimmed by 10 bases and J by 3 bases, leaving 17 bases between them. Germline V gene sequence: CDR1 LGHDT, CDR2 YNNKEL (reference sequence). The CDR3 here is CANRDGGPTDTQYF. CDR3 in DNA: TGTGCCAACCGAGACGGCGGTCCTACAGATACGCAGTATTTT.